The 11 T cell receptor beta chains given below trace back to one sample, sequenced in a study of shared clonotypes between healthy human individuals. The data were produced by immunoSEQ multiplex PCR, yet TCRdb's version contains in-frame clones alone and is incomplete. The table records 2 million to 2.5 million clones, around 95% of them present only once. The sequenced sample was naive CD4+ T cells sorted from blood. Noted subset: CD45RA+ positively selected. These receptor sequences come from a man younger than 35 in good health.

CDR3 loop: CASTEGRYGYTF. The CDR3 region has the DNA TGTGCCAGCACCGAGGGACGGTATGGCTACACCTTC. The gene calls are TRBV2 and TRBJ1-2; TRBD1 is a possible D gene (5 bases). The germline CDR1 and CDR2 sequences are SNHLY and FYNNEI. The ends were cut back, 7 bases at V and 5 bases at J, with 11 bases in the middle. The CDR3 length is 12 residues.

The chain is built from TRBV10-3 and TRBJ2-3, with D possibly being TRBD2 (7 bases). The CDR3 runs to 16 residues. Germline loops: CDR1 ENHRY, CDR2 SYGVKD. The ends were cut back, 1 base at V and 0 bases at J, with 11 bases in the middle. CDR3 nucleotides: TGTGCCATCAGTGAGTTGGGGGGGCGAAGCACAGATACGCAGTATTTT. Residues: CAISELGGRSTDTQYF.

V is TRBV18 and J is TRBJ1-2; D may be TRBD1 (6 bases). With 0 bases removed from V and 5 bases from J, the gap between germline ends came to 22 bases. This CDR3 has 18 residues. The germline V gene encodes CDR1 KGHSH and CDR2 LQKENI. The CDR3 DNA sequence: TGTGCCAGCTCACCACCGGGGGCTCAGGGGACTACGGGTTATGGCTACACCTTC. Its protein product is CASSPPGAQGTTGYGYTF.

The V gene is TRBV7-2, the J gene TRBJ1-5; weak D call: TRBD1 (5 bases). CDR3 length: 14 residues. Germline values: CDR1 SGHTA, CDR2 FQGNSA. Between the trimmed V and J ends, which lost 5 bases and 7 bases, there was a span of 15 bases. CDR3 DNA sequence: TGTGCCAGCAGCCTCTCGGCAGGGCCCCAGCCCCAGCATTTT. Protein sequence: CASSLSAGPQPQHF.

The chain employs TRBV7-8 and TRBJ1-5; D not certain. V was shortened by 1 base and J by 6 bases, with 13 bases between the two germline ends. Germline loops: CDR1 SGHVS, CDR2 FQNEAQ. This CDR3 region has 15 residues. The DNA of the CDR3 is TGTGCCAGCAGCTTAGGTACAGCATGGAGTCAGCCCCAGCATTTT. It specifies CASSLGTAWSQPQHF.

This clone appeared a single time. This chain uses TRBV10-2 with TRBJ1-3; D is undetermined. The CDR3 sequence is 13 residues long. Trimming pared 5 bases from V and 0 bases from J, leaving 5 bases between. Germline-derived CDR1 and CDR2 are WSHSY and SAAADI. The CDR3 is CASSPISGNTIYF. For the CDR3, the DNA is TGCGCCAGCAGTCCGATCTCTGGAAACACCATATATTTT.

The gene calls are TRBV18 and TRBJ2-2; no definite D call. Germline CDR1 KGHSH, CDR2 LQKENI. Trimming took off 2 bases at V and 0 bases at J, with 10 bases between the two ends. This CDR3 has 16 residues. For the CDR3, the DNA is TGTGCCAGCTCACCAATGATGGGGTCGAACACCGGGGAGCTGTTTTTT. It encodes CASSPMMGSNTGELFF.

The V call is TRBV30, the J call TRBJ2-2; D is undetermined. The CDR3 loop spans 15 amino acids. Deletions cut 0 bases from V and 5 bases from J, with 13 bases between. Germline lookup yields CDR1 GTSNPN and CDR2 SVGIG (reference sequence). CDR3 sequence: CAWSVVRVGTGELFF. The CDR3 DNA reads TGTGCCTGGAGTGTAGTCCGGGTGGGAACCGGGGAGCTGTTTTTT. Full variable domain (rest looked up from reference TRBV30 and TRBJ2-2): SQTIHQWPATLVQPVGSPLSLECTVEGTSNPNLYWYRQAAGRGLQLLFYSVGIGQISSEVPQNLSASRPQDRQFILSSKKLLLSDSGFYLCAWSVVRVGTGELFFGEGSRLTVL.

Note on this clone: At the DNA level, this CDR3 is encoded by other sequences in the same sample as well. The chain combines TRBV18 with TRBJ2-7; 7 nucleotides match TRBD1. Germline assignment: CDR1 KGHSH and CDR2 LQKENI. Losses at the gene ends were 3 bases for V and 2 bases for J; bases not matched to a gene: 4. This CDR3 comprises 14 residues. CDR3 in amino acids: CASSPTGTTYEQYF. The DNA for the CDR3 is TGTGCCAGCTCACCGACAGGGACGACCTACGAGCAGTACTTC.

The J gene is TRBJ2-5, the V gene TRBV9; 14 bases fit TRBD2. The CDR3 sequence is 16 residues long. V lost 4 bases, J lost 2 bases, and 4 bases stayed unmatched. Germline-derived CDR1 and CDR2 are SGDLS and YYNGEE. CDR3 DNA: TGTGCCAGCAGCTCCCGACTAGCGGGGGGGCAAGAGACCCAGTACTTC. This sequence encodes CASSSRLAGGQETQYF.

The V and J genes are TRBV5-4 and TRBJ1-1; tentative D call: TRBD1 (6 bases). The V gene's germline CDR1 is SGHNT and CDR2 YYREEE (reference sequence). V was pared by 0 bases and J by 8 bases, with 11 bases between. The CDR3 is made up of 13 amino acids. The CDR3 DNA is TGTGCCAGCAGCTTGGTTAGGGACAAAGAAGCTTTCTTT. Protein sequence: CASSLVRDKEAFF.